The TCR beta chain under discussion was sequenced for a study of T cell repertoires in cytomegalovirus infection. Study-wide background: Used in the study were CMV epitopes, some recently identified and HLA-C-restricted, others well-studied and HLA-B-restricted. Public TCR beta signature analysis indicated the presence of both CMV infection and matching HLA type.

This clonotype was seen repeatedly, ten times or more. Antigen specificity is unknown. Findings of the study overall: Dominating the ex vivo response were HLA-C-restricted CMV-specific TCR beta clonotypes.

TCRdb used MiXCR to reprocess the reads, holding one entry per CDR3 protein. The sample carries 110,000 or so distinct CDR3 sequences, approximately 28% recorded once. The V gene's germline CDR1 is MNHEY and CDR2 SMNVEV (reference sequence). J lost 4 bases, V lost 5 bases, and 6 bases had no gene match. The CDR3 sequence is 14 residues long. This TCR was sampled from a human donor in good health (CMV status not recorded). Some clones in this sample may be carry-over from other donors' samples. The source material was CD8+ T cells from cultured PBMCs, sampled from culture after CMV antigen stimulation. This sequence joins TRBV27 and TRBJ1-1; TRBD1 matches 8 bases. CDR3 residues: CASSIDRGSTEAFF. DNA for the CDR3: TGTGCCAGCAGTATCGACAGGGGTAGCACTGAAGCTTTCTTT.